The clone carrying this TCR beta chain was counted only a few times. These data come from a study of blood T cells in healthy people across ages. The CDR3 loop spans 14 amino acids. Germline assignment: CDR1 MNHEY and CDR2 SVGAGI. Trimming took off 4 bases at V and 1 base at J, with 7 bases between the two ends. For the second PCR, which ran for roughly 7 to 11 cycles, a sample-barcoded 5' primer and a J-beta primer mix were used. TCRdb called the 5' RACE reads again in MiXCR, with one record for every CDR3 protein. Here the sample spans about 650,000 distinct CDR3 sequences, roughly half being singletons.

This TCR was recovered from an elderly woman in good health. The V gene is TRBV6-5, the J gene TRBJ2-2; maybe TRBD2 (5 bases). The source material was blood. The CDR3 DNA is TGTGCCAGCAGTTTTGAGGGGAACACCGGGGAGCTGTTTTTT. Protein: CASSFEGNTGELFF.